A selection of T cell receptor beta chains follows, all from one sample in a study of OX40 agonist ivuxolimab in advanced cancers. Using immunoSEQ multiplex PCR, the repertoire was profiled, and TCRdb retains in-frame clones only, with some absent. The profile shows around 92,000 clones, about 92% of them singletons. The material sequenced was CD4+ or CD8+ T cells sorted from blood, taken in a trial of the OX40 agonist ivuxolimab. Source of these receptors: an adult with an advanced solid tumor such as melanoma, head and neck, liver or kidney cancer. CDR3s include the opening cysteine and the closing phenylalanine or tryptophan. The D gene is left open where the match is weak. Some rows have no size entry. The others give once, few or many, or a class for an expanded clone.

J | size | D | V | DNA | CDR3
TRBJ2-7 | once | TRBD2 | TRBV7-2 | TGTGCCAGCAGCTTTGGCGGGGGGGCTAACGAGCAGTACTTC | CASSFGGGANEQYF
TRBJ2-1 | NA | NA | TRBV7-3 | TGTGCCAGCAGCACAGCGGGTAGCTCCTACAATGAGCAGTTCTTC | CASSTAGSSYNEQFF
TRBJ1-4 | NA | NA | TRBV5-4 | TGTGCCAGCAGCTTCTCCGGGACCCGCAGTGAAAAACTGTTTTTT | CASSFSGTRSEKLFF
TRBJ2-3 | NA | TRBD2 | TRBV7-3 | TGTGCCAGTTCGCGCGGAGCGGGAGGGGGGAGCACAGATACGCAGTATTTT | CASSRGAGGGSTDTQYF
TRBJ1-5 | NA | NA | TRBV6-1 | TGTGCCAGCAGTGAAGTTGGGCCAGATCAGCCCCAGCATTTT | CASSEVGPDQPQHF
TRBJ2-2 | NA | NA | TRBV4-3 | TGCGCCAGCAGCCAAGATCAGGGCACCGGGGAGCTGTTTTTT | CASSQDQGTGELFF
TRBJ1-6 | NA | NA | TRBV6-5 | TGTGCCAGCAGTTACAGGACAGAGACTAATTCACCCCTCCACTTT | CASSYRTETNSPLHF
TRBJ2-3 | once | NA | TRBV25-1 | TGTGCCAGCAGTGAATTTGGGGGCGAACGGCAGTATTTT | CASSEFGGERQYF
TRBJ2-4 | NA | TRBD1 | TRBV19 | TGTGCCAGTAGTTACAGGGGGGAAAACATTCAGTACTTC | CASSYRGENIQYF
TRBJ2-2 | NA | TRBD2 | TRBV5-4 | TGTGCCAGCAGGAAAACGGGCGGGGGGGCCGCCGGGGAGCTGTTTTTT | CASRKTGGGAAGELFF
TRBJ2-3 | once | NA | TRBV6-5 | TGTGCCAGCAGCCGGAAGGCAGATACGCAGTATTTT | CASSRKADTQYF
TRBJ1-4 | NA | NA | TRBV15 | TGTGCCACCAGCAGAGCCCCTGGAGTTAATGAAAAACTGTTTTTT | CATSRAPGVNEKLFF
TRBJ1-6 | NA | NA | TRBV27 | TGTGCCAGCAGTTTATCTACGGCCACCCCAAATTCACCCCTCCACTTT | CASSLSTATPNSPLHF
TRBJ2-1 | NA | NA | TRBV28 | TGTGCCAGCAGTTGGCGGGCTCCCGCCGGGAATGAGCAGTTCTTC | CASSWRAPAGNEQFF
TRBJ1-1 | NA | NA | TRBV11-3 | TGTGCCAGCAGCTTAAACTCGGCGGGGAACACTGAAGCTTTCTTT | CASSLNSAGNTEAFF
TRBJ1-2 | NA | NA | TRBV27 | TGTGCCAGCAGTGTCCAGGGAGGGAACTATGGCTACACCTTC | CASSVQGGNYGYTF
TRBJ1-5 | NA | NA | TRBV19 | TGTGCCAGTAGTATCGTCCCCCATGAACAGCCCCAGCATTTT | CASSIVPHEQPQHF
TRBJ2-1 | once | TRBD2 | TRBV28 | TGTGCCAGCAGTTCCAAGCGGGGGCTCAGGGAGCAGTTCTTC | CASSSKRGLREQFF
TRBJ2-5 | NA | NA | TRBV2 | TGTGCCAGCAGTAGGACAGGGAGGGAAGAGACCCAGTACTTC | CASSRTGREETQYF
TRBJ2-1 | NA | TRBD2 | TRBV9 | TGTGCCAGCAGCGTAGCGGGCGGGAGCTACAATGAGCAGTTCTTC | CASSVAGGSYNEQFF
TRBJ2-3 | NA | NA | TRBV14 | TGTGCCAGCAGCCAACCCAGGGACCGCACCGTTACAGATACGCAGTATTTT | CASSQPRDRTVTDTQYF
TRBJ2-1 | NA | TRBD1 | TRBV7-2 | TGTGCCAGCAGCCACGGGGGGGACAGGGGTCTGGATGAGCAGTTCTTC | CASSHGGDRGLDEQFF
TRBJ1-2 | NA | TRBD1 | TRBV25-1 | TGTGCCAGCAGTGAACTGAATCCGGGACAGGGGGGGGGCTACACCTTC | CASSELNPGQGGGYTF
TRBJ1-5 | NA | TRBD1 | TRBV5-1 | TGCGCCAGCAGCTTGGGACAGGGACAGCCCCAGCATTTT | CASSLGQGQPQHF
TRBJ1-1 | NA | NA | TRBV28 | TGTGCCAGCAGTTCGCCGGGGGGGAACACTGAAGCTTTCTTT | CASSSPGGNTEAFF